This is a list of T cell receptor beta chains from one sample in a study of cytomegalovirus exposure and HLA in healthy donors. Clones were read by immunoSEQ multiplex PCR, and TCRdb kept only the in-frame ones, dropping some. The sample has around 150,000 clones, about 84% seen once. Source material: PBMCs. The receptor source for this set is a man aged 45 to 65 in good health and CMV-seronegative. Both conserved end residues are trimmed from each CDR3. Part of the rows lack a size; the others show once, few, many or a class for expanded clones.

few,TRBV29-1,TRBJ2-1,SVDIRQGDEQF
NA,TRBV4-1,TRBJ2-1,ASSQVPEASGANEQF
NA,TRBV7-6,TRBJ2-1,ASSLGVGTSGIADEQF
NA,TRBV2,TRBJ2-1,ASMRLAGHNEQF
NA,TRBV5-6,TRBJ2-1,ASSWGKAGAGGAIEQF
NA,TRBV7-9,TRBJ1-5,RAGRQPQH
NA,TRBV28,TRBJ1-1,ASSTRVGTEAF
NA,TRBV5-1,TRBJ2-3,ASSLPYRGTTDTQY
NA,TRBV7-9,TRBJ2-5,ASSFLGRVQETQY
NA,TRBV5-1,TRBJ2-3,ASSFTSGSTDTQY
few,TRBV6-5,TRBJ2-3,ASSPGTIADTQY
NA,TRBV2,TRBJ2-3,ASSDLQGMLTDTQY
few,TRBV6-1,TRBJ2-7,ASSERAGGLSYEQY
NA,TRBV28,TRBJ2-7,ASSSFLAGGSYEQY
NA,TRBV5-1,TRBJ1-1,ASSLVFNRVDSTEAF
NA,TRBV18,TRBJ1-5,ASSPQEGGNQPQH
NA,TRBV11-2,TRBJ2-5,ASSSRDRGEETQY
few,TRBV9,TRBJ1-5,ASSVGQGGNQPQH
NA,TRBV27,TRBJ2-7,ASSLSTPGPSLSYEQY
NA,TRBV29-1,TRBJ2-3,SVEAPGQGRRDTQY
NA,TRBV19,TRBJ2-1,ASSMADRELAGVYNEQF
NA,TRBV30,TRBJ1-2,AWSKDRVYGYT
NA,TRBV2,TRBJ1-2,ASSRQGADGYT
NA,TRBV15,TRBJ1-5,ATSKGWEGLHH